Listed here are 15 T cell receptor beta chains from one sample, sequenced in a study of vaccination effects on CD4 cells after COVID-19. The antigens these receptors bind are not known. Produced via immunoSEQ multiplex PCR; TCRdb's table is partial and in-frame only. In the table there are about 69,000 clones, around 70% of which are singletons. ViraFEST expansion of antigen-specific CD4+ T cells with viral peptide pools preceded sequencing. Following an approximately eleven-day culture, CD4+ T cells were purified. Participants completed two doses of the BNT162b2 or mRNA-1273 vaccine. The specimen comprised CD4+ T cells from PBMCs cultured with HCoV-229E spike peptides, sampled after COVID-19 vaccination. These TCRs come from a human donor who received a COVID-19 vaccine.

This clone came up a few times. The CDR3 is CASSSTPLQAGNTIYF. As DNA, the CDR3 is TGTGCCAGCAGCTCAACGCCCCTCCAGGCGGGAAACACCATATATTTT. J is TRBJ1-3 and V is TRBV7-6; D not resolved. The germline V and J ends were trimmed by 4 bases and 4 bases, with 17 bases remaining between them. CDR3 length: 16 amino acids. Germline loops: CDR1 SGHVS, CDR2 FNYEAQ.

The V and J genes are TRBV5-1 and TRBJ2-1; TRBD2 agrees at 10 bases. CDR3 size: 16 residues. V was pared by 0 bases and J by 5 bases, with 5 bases of the junction left unmatched. Germline-derived CDR1 and CDR2 are SGHRS and YFSETQ. DNA for the CDR3: TGCGCCAGCAGCTTGGCTCATAGCGGGGGGAACAATGAGCAGTTCTTC. The encoded protein is CASSLAHSGGNNEQFF.

The chain links TRBV27 to TRBJ2-5, with TRBD2 matching over 13 bases. The junction had 9 bases not matched to a gene; V was cut back by 6 bases and J by 5 bases. The CDR3 contains 16 residues. In germline, CDR1 is MNHEY, CDR2 SMNVEV (reference sequence). The CDR3, as DNA: TGTGCCAGCAGAGCATTACTAGCGGGGGGGGTGGAGACCCAGTACTTC. It codes for CASRALLAGGVETQYF.

The chain joins TRBV7-9 to TRBJ2-4; 7 nucleotides line up with TRBD2. V shed 1 base and J 3 bases; nucleotides not matched to a gene: 6. Germline CDR1 reads SEHNR; CDR2 reads FQNEAQ (reference sequence). This CDR3 has 16 residues. CDR3: CASSLGGGTVKNIQYF. The CDR3 region has the DNA TGTGCCAGCAGCTTAGGGGGGGGTACGGTCAAAAACATTCAGTACTTC.

The CDR3, as DNA: TGTGCCAGCACCCAGCAGGGGGCGTACGAGCAGTACGTC. Translating it yields CASTQQGAYEQYV. The chain couples TRBV7-8 to TRBJ2-7, with 8 bases that match TRBD1. Germline trimming cut 7 bases from V and 4 bases from J; bases unmatched to any gene: 6. Germline-derived CDR1 and CDR2 are SGHVS and FQNEAQ. The CDR3 totals 13 residues.

The chain combines TRBV6-1 with TRBJ2-3; D is undetermined. The germline CDR1 and CDR2 sequences are MNHNS and SASEGT. CDR3 length equals 16 residues. Trimming cost V 2 bases and J 0 bases, with 12 bases left between them. As DNA, the CDR3 is TGTGCCAGCAGTGAACCGGGCCTTACGAGCACAGATACGCAGTATTTT. Its translation: CASSEPGLTSTDTQYF.

This chain uses TRBV7-9 with TRBJ2-1, with 12 bases identical to TRBD2. The CDR3 has 15 amino acids. V gave up 4 bases and J gave up 14 bases; unmatched junction bases: 12. Germline assignment: CDR1 SEHNR and CDR2 FQNEAQ (reference sequence). This chain's CDR3 is CASSYGTSGSRGEFF. The CDR3 DNA reads as TGTGCCAGCAGCTACGGGACTAGCGGGTCCAGGGGAGAGTTCTTC.

This clone was found once. The V and J genes are TRBV27 and TRBJ1-1; 7 nucleotides agree with TRBD1. The CDR3 is 22 residues long. Unmatched junction bases numbered 24, after V lost 2 bases and J lost 0 bases. CDR1 and CDR2 from the germline V gene are MNHEY and SMNVEV (reference sequence). CDR3 amino acids: CASSLVLVRGVNGDIMNTEAFF. CDR3 DNA: TGTGCCAGCAGTTTAGTTCTAGTCAGGGGGGTCAATGGGGATATTATGAACACTGAAGCTTTCTTT.

V is TRBV18 and J is TRBJ2-6, with D perhaps matching TRBD1 (6 bases). V was clipped by 6 bases and J by 3 bases, with 12 bases between them. This CDR3 is 15 amino acids long. Per germline, CDR1 KGHSH and CDR2 LQKENI. CDR3 in amino acids: CASSNQGSGANVLTF. Written as DNA, the CDR3 is TGTGCCAGCTCCAACCAGGGGAGTGGGGCCAACGTCCTGACTTTC.

In nucleotides, the CDR3 is TGTGCCAGCAGCCGTGGGCAGGGGGCCGTGGAACTGTTTTTT. It codes for CASSRGQGAVELFF. V and J are TRBV7-9 and TRBJ1-4; TRBD1 matches at 8 bases. This CDR3 is 14 amino acids long. The ends lost 5 bases at V and 12 bases at J; junction bases unmatched: 11. Germline assignment: CDR1 SEHNR and CDR2 FQNEAQ (reference sequence).

The V and J genes are TRBV6-5 and TRBJ2-1; 14 bases match TRBD2. There are 15 residues in the CDR3. Germline V gives CDR1 MNHEY, CDR2 SVGAGI. V shed 4 bases, J shed 8 bases, and the junction held 4 bases outside the gene matches. The CDR3 region has the DNA TGTGCCAGCAGTTCCCGACTAGCGGGGGGGCATGAGCAGTTCTTC. Translation: CASSSRLAGGHEQFF.

The chain couples TRBV5-1 to TRBJ1-2; perhaps TRBD1 as D (5 bases). Germline assignment: CDR1 SGHRS and CDR2 YFSETQ. The CDR3 length is 14 residues. V gave up 1 base and J gave up 5 bases, with 12 bases separating them. The CDR3 is CASSLNQGGYGYTF. The CDR3 DNA reads as TGCGCCAGCAGCTTGAATCAGGGAGGGTATGGCTACACCTTC.

The chain combines TRBV2 with TRBJ2-5; maybe TRBD1 (7 bases). The V gene lost 5 bases and the J gene lost 0 bases, with 13 bases spanning the gap. This CDR3 is built from 15 residues. Germline CDR1 and CDR2: SNHLY and FYNNEI. CDR3 sequence (DNA): TGTGCCAGCAGTTCGGAGGGGGCATACCAAGAGACCCAGTACTTC. Translation: CASSSEGAYQETQYF.

The CDR3 bases are TGTGCCAGCAGCCAAGATCCGGGATTACTGTTTTTT. Protein: CASSQDPGLLFF. The rearrangement joins TRBV3-1 (or the pseudogene TRBV3-2) to TRBJ1-4; D is uncertain. This CDR3 spans 12 amino acids. Deletions cut 0 bases from V and 13 bases from J, with 9 bases between. Per germline, CDR1 LGHDT and CDR2 YNNKEL (reference sequence).

The chain uses TRBV15 and TRBJ2-5, with D possibly matching TRBD1 (6 bases). This CDR3 is 15 amino acids long. V was shortened by 3 bases and J by 1 base, with 12 bases between the two germline ends. Germline V CDR1 and CDR2: LNHNV, YYDKDF (reference sequence). CDR3 nucleotide sequence: TGTGCCACCAGCAGCGGACAGCGAGGCCAAGAGACCCAGTACTTC. Amino acids: CATSSGQRGQETQYF.